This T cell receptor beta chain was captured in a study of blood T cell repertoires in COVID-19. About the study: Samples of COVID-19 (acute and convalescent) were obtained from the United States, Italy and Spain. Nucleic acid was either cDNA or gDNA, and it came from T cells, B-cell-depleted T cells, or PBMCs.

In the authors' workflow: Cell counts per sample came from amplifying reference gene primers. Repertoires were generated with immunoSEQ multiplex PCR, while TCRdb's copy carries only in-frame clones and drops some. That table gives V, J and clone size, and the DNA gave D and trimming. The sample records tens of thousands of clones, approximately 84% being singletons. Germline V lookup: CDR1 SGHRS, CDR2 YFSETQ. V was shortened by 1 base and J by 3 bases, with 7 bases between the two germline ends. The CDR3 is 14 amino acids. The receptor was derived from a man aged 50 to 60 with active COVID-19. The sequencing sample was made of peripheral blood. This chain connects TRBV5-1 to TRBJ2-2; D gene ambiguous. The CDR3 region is CASSLRADTGELFF. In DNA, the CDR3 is TGCGCCAGCAGCTTGAGAGCCGACACCGGGGAGCTGTTTTTT.